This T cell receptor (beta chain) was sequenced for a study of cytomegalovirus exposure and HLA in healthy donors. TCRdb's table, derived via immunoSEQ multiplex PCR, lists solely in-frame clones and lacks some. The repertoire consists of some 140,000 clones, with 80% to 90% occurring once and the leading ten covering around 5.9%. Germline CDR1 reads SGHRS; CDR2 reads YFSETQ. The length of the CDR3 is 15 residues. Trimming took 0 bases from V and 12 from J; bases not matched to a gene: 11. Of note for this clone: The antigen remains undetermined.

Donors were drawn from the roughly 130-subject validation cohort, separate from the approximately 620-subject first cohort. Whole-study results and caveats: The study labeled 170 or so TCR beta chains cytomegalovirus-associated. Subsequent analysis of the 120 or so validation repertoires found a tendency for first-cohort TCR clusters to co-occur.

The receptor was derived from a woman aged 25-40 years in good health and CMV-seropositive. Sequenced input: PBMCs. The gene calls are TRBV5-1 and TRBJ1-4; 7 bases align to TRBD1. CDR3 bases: TGCGCCAGCAGCTTGGGAGGGGGCGGATTCTCGCAACTGTTTTTT. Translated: CASSLGGGGFSQLFF.